The T cell receptor beta chain described here comes from a study of chemoradiotherapy in HPV16-positive cancers. Points from the study as a whole: Functional assays defining HPV-specific T cells used only a couple of HPV16-positive patients. Non-HPV-specific T cells did not expand in tumors during treatment, whereas candidate HPV-specific clones and E7-related motifs did.

Trimming pared 0 bases from V and 2 bases from J, leaving 12 bases between. Per the germline V gene, CDR1 is SGHRS and CDR2 is YFSETQ. The CDR3 is 15 residues long. About this clone: Its matching antigen is unknown.

TCRdb keeps only in-frame clones here, not all; method: immunoSEQ multiplex PCR. The table includes about 21,000 clones, about 90% detected once. This chain joins TRBV5-1 and TRBJ2-7; perhaps TRBD2 as D (6 bases). This clonotype was obtained from a human donor with HPV-associated anogenital cancer. The starting material was blood, obtained from a patient who underwent chemoradiotherapy. The CDR3 protein is CASSLEAGSTYEQYF. CDR3 nucleotide sequence: TGCGCCAGCAGCTTGGAGGCGGGGTCGACCTACGAGCAGTACTTC.